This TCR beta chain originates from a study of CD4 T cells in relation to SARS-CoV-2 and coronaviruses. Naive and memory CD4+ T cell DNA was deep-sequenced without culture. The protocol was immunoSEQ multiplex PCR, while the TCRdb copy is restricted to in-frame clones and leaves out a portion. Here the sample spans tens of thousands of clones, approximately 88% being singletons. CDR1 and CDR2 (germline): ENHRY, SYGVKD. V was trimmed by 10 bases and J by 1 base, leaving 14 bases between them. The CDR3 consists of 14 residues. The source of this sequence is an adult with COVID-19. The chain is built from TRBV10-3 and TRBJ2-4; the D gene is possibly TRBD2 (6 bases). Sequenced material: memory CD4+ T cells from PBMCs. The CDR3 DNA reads TGTGCCACCCGGGACTTGGGGGCCAAAAACATTCAGTACTTC. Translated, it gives CATRDLGAKNIQYF.